What follows are 5 T cell receptor beta chains derived from one specimen sequenced in a study of glioma-infiltrating T cells after dendritic cell vaccination. Generated by immunoSEQ multiplex PCR, the TCRdb table keeps only in-frame clones and is missing some. The table shows roughly 100,000 clones, with 81% occurring only once. Specimen: blood, collected before dendritic cell vaccination. All receptors come from a human donor with glioblastoma.

This clone came up once. This sequence joins TRBV11-3 and TRBJ1-1; D is unclear. Trimming took 6 bases from V and 1 from J, leaving 9 bases between them. This CDR3 is 13 amino acids long. Germline V gives CDR1 SGHNT, CDR2 YENEEA. The CDR3 reads CASSSTENTEAFF. The CDR3 nucleotides are TGTGCCAGCAGTTCGACTGAGAACACTGAAGCTTTCTTT. Using reference TRBV11-3 and TRBJ1-1 for the parts outside the CDR3, the full variable domain is EAGVVQSPRYKIIEKKQPVAFWCNPISGHNTLYWYLQNLGQGPELLIRYENEEAVDDSQLPKDRFSAERLKGVDSTLKIQPAELGDSAVYLCASSSTENTEAFFGQGTRLTVV.

This chain uses TRBV11-2 with TRBJ1-2; no firm D call. CDR1 is SGHAT, CDR2 FQNNGV, per germline. This CDR3 is 13 amino acids long. The V end lost 1 base, the J end lost 7 bases, and 10 bases lay between the germline ends. The CDR3 reads CASSLGDGGGYTF. Written as DNA, the CDR3 is TGTGCCAGCAGCTTAGGAGATGGTGGTGGCTACACCTTC.

This clone was detected only a few times. V is TRBV10-3 and J is TRBJ1-1; D ambiguous. The CDR3 is 11 residues long. V lost 8 bases to trimming and J lost 1 base, with 5 bases between them. In germline, CDR1 is ENHRY, CDR2 SYGVKD. CDR3 sequence: CAIRGNTEAFF. In nucleotides, the CDR3 is TGTGCCATCCGGGGGAACACTGAAGCTTTCTTT.

V usage is TRBV4-1 and J usage is TRBJ2-3; 8 bases map to TRBD2. Trimming took 4 bases from V and 2 from J; bases not matched to a gene: 11. The CDR3 spans 17 residues. Germline CDR1 and CDR2: MGHRA and YSYEKL. CDR3 sequence (DNA): TGCGCCAGCAGCCCTCGTGATAACGGGGGGGTCACAGATACGCAGTATTTT. It codes for CASSPRDNGGVTDTQYF.

The rearrangement links TRBV15 to TRBJ2-5; no clear D gene. The CDR3 runs 15 residues. Germline-derived CDR1 and CDR2 are LNHNV and YYDKDF (reference sequence). V was clipped by 0 bases and J by 1 base, with 9 bases between them. CDR3 coding DNA: TGTGCCACCAGCAGAGATCGTGCGGTCCAAGAGACCCAGTACTTC. It specifies CATSRDRAVQETQYF.